This T cell receptor (beta chain) was recorded in a study of blood T cell repertoires in COVID-19. Here immunoSEQ multiplex PCR was the method, and the copy in TCRdb shows in-frame clones only, minus some. The repertoire holds about 180,000 clones, with 80% to 85% as singletons. CDR1 and CDR2 (germline): MNHEY, SVGAGI. CDR3 length: 14 residues. Deletions cut 7 bases from V and 7 bases from J, with 14 bases between. The chain employs TRBV6-5 and TRBJ1-6; D is perhaps TRBD1 (6 bases). The sequencing sample was made of peripheral blood. This TCR derives from an older woman with acute or convalescent COVID-19. The CDR3 spells CASTTGQGNSPLHF. CDR3 DNA: TGTGCCAGCACAACGGGGCAGGGGAATTCACCCCTCCACTTT.